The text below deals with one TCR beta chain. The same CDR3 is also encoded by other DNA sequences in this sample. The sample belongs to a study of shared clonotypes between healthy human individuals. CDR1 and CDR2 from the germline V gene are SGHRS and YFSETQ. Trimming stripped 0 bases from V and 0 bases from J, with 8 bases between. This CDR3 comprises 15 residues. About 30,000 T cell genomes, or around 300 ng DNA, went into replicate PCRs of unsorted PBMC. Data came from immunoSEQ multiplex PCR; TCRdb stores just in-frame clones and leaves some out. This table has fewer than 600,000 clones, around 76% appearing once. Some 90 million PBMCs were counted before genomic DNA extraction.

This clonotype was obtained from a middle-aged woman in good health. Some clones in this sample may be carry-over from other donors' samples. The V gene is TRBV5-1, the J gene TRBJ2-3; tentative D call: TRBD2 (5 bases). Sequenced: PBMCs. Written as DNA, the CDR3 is TGCGCCAGCAGCTTGGCGGGGAGAAGCACAGATACGCAGTATTTT. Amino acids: CASSLAGRSTDTQYF.